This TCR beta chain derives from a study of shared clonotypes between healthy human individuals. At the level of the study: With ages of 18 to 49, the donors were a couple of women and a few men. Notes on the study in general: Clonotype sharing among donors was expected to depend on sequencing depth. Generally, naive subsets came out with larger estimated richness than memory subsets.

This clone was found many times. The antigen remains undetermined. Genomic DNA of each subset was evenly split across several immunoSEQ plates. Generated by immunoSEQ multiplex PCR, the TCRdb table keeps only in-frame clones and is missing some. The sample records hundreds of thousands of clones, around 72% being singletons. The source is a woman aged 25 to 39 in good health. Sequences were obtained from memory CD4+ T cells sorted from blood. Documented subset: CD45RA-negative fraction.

The CDR3, as DNA: TGTGCCAGCAGTGTTGGGACTCACCTTTACAATGAGCAGTTCTTC. Its translation: CASSVGTHLYNEQFF. The chain uses TRBV6-4 and TRBJ2-1, with D possibly TRBD2 on 6 matching bases. Germline values: CDR1 MRHNA, CDR2 SNTAGT. The CDR3 loop spans 15 amino acids. V was shortened by 4 bases and J by 4 bases, with 14 bases between the two germline ends.